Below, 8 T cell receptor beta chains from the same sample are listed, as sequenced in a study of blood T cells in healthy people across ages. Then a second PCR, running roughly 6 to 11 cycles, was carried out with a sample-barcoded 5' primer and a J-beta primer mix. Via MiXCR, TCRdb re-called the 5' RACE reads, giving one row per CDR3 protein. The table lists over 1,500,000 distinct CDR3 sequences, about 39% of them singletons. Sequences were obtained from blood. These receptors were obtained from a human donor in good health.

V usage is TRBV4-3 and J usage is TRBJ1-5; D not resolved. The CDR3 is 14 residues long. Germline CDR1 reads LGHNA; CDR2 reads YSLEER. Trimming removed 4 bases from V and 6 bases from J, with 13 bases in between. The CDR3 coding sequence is TGCGCCAGCAGCCGTGAAACAATCGGTCAGCCCCAGCATTTT. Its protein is CASSRETIGQPQHF.

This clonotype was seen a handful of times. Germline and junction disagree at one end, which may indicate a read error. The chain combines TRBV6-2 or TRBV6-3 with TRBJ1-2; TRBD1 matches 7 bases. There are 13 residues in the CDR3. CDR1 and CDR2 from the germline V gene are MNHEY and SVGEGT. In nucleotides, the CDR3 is TGTGCCAGCAGTAACTCCGGGACAGCGGACTACACCTTC. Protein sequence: CASSNSGTADYTF.

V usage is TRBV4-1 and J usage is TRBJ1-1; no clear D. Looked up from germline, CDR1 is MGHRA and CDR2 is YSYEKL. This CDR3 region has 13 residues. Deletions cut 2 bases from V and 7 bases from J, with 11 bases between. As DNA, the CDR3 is TGCGCCAGCAGCCAACCCGGTGGGGTTGAAGCTTTCTTT. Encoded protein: CASSQPGGVEAFF.

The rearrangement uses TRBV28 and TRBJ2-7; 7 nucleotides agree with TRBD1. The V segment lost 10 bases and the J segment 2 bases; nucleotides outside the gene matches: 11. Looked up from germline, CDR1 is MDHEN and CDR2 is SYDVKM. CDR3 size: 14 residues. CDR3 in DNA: TGTGCCACCCGAACTGGACAGGCCACCTACGAGCAGTACTTC. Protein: CATRTGQATYEQYF.

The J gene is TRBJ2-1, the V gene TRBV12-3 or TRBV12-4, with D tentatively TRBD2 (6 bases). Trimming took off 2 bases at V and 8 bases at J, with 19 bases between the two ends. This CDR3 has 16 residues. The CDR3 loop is CASSLYRLRGGDEQFF. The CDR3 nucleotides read TGTGCCAGCAGTTTATACCGACTACGCGGCGGGGATGAGCAGTTCTTC.

The CDR3 region has the DNA TGTGCCAGCAGGGGGACAGTCTCTAGCAATCAGCCCCAGCATTTT. Its translation is CASRGTVSSNQPQHF. The chain carries TRBV6-2 or TRBV6-3 and TRBJ1-5, with TRBD1 identical over 7 bases. CDR3 length: 15 amino acids. The V segment lost 6 bases and the J segment 0 bases; nucleotides outside the gene matches: 5. CDR1 and CDR2 from the germline V gene are MNHEY and SVGEGT.

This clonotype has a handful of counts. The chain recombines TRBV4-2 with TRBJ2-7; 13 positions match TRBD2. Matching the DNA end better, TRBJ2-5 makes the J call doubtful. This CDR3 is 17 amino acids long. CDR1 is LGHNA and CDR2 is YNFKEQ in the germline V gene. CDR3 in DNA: TGTGCCAGCAGCTCCGCATTGGGACTAGCGGGGAAAGAGACCCAGTACTTC. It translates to CASSSALGLAGKETQYF.

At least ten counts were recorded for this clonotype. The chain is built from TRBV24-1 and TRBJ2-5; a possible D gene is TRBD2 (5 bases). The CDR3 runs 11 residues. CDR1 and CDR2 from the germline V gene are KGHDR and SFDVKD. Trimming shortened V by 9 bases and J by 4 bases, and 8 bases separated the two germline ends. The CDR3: CATGSGETQYF. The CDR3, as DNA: TGTGCCACCGGGAGCGGAGAGACCCAGTACTTC.